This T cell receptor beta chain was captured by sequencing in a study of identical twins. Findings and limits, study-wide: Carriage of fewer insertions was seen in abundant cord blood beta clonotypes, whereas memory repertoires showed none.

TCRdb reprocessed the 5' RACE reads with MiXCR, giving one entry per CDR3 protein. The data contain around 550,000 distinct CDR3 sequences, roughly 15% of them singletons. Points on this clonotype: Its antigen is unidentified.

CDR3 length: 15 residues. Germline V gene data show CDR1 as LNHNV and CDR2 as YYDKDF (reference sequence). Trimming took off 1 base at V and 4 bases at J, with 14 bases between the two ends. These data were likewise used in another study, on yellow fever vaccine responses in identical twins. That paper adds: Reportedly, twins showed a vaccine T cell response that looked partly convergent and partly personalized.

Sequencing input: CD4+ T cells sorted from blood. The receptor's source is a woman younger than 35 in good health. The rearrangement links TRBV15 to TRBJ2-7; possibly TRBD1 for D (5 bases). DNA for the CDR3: TGTGCCACCAGCAGAGTCCAGGGTTCCCTTTACGAGCAGTACTTC. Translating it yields CATSRVQGSLYEQYF.